Below, 30 T cell receptor beta chains from the same sample are listed, as sequenced in a study of identical twins. TCRdb re-called the 5' RACE reads through MiXCR, storing one row per CDR3 protein. Altogether under 350,000 distinct CDR3 sequences are present, just under 9.5% being singletons, with the ten largest covering 5.5% to 9%. The sample was also linked to a second study, of yellow fever vaccine responses in identical twins.

Sequenced input: CD8+ T cells sorted from blood. The source of these receptors is a woman under 30 in good health.

This clonotype was seen repeatedly, ten times or more. The chain employs TRBV6-1 and TRBJ2-1; possible D gene TRBD2, 5 bases. Looked up from germline, CDR1 is MNHNS and CDR2 is SASEGT. The germline V and J ends were trimmed by 3 bases and 2 bases, with 11 bases remaining between them. This CDR3 is built from 15 residues. CDR3 residues: CASSDAGPAYNEQFF. For the CDR3, the DNA is TGTGCCAGCAGTGATGCGGGTCCCGCCTACAATGAGCAGTTCTTC.

V is TRBV20-1 and J is TRBJ2-7, with TRBD2 matching 8 bases. Germline-derived CDR1 and CDR2 are DFQATT and SNEGSKA (reference sequence). With 0 bases clipped from V and 3 bases from J, the junction kept 7 bases outside the gene matches. The CDR3 length is 15 residues. The CDR3 sequence is CSAREPGLGFYEQYF. In DNA, the CDR3 is TGCAGTGCTAGAGAACCGGGACTAGGATTCTACGAGCAGTACTTC.

This clonotype was observed at least ten times. CDR3 in amino acids: CAISEEGRGYEQYF. In DNA form, the CDR3 reads TGTGCCATCAGTGAAGAAGGGAGAGGCTACGAGCAGTACTTC. The chain carries TRBV10-3 and TRBJ2-7; tentative D call: TRBD2 (5 bases). The CDR3 extends over 14 amino acids. Germline V gene lookup returns CDR1 ENHRY and CDR2 SYGVKD. V lost 3 bases, J lost 3 bases, and 12 bases lay in between.

This clonotype showed up just a few times. The chain joins TRBV5-6 to TRBJ2-3, with D possibly being TRBD2 (6 bases). The ends were cut back, 0 bases at V and 10 bases at J, with 9 bases in the middle. Germline lookup yields CDR1 SGHDT and CDR2 YYEEEE. This CDR3 comprises 12 residues. DNA for the CDR3: TGTGCCAGCAGCTTGGGACTAGTCCCGCAGTATTTT. Residues: CASSLGLVPQYF. Combining the CDR3 with reference TRBV5-6 and TRBJ2-3 gives the whole variable domain DAGVTQSPTHLIKTRGQQVTLRCSPKSGHDTVSWYQQALGQGPQFIFQYYEEEERQRGNFPDRFSGHQFPNYSSELNVNALLLGDSALYLCASSLGLVPQYFGPGTRLTVL.

The chain uses TRBV3-1 and TRBJ1-1; weak D call: TRBD1 (5 bases). This CDR3 comprises 14 residues. Per germline, CDR1 LGHDT and CDR2 YNNKEL (reference sequence). V shed 1 base and J shed 5 bases, with 11 bases lying between them. Here the CDR3 DNA reads TGTGCCAGCAGCCAAGCAGAGGGACGAACTGAAGCTTTCTTT. This encodes CASSQAEGRTEAFF.

This clonotype was seen a handful of times. The J gene is TRBJ2-7, the V gene TRBV6-1; no firm D call. The CDR3 covers 13 residues. Trimming left V 6 bases short and J 1 base short, with 10 bases between. Germline CDR1 is MNHNS and CDR2 is SASEGT. The DNA for the CDR3 is TGTGCCAGCAGCCCCGTAGGGTCCTACGAGCAGTACTTC. Protein sequence: CASSPVGSYEQYF.

This clonotype was seen at least ten times. J is TRBJ2-1 and V is TRBV10-3; D may be TRBD2 (6 bases). V lost 6 bases to trimming and J lost 10 bases, with 22 bases between them. The germline CDR1 and CDR2 sequences are ENHRY and SYGVKD. CDR3 length: 15 amino acids. The CDR3 DNA sequence: TGTGCCATCAGCCCGGGACTTGACGTGAAGGGGGAGCAGTTCTTC. Encoded protein: CAISPGLDVKGEQFF.

The rearrangement joins TRBV2 to TRBJ2-1; 14 nucleotides match TRBD2. The CDR3 has 15 residues. The J segment lost 7 bases and the V segment lost 6 bases, leaving 5 bases of the junction unmatched. Germline assignment: CDR1 SNHLY and CDR2 FYNNEI. The CDR3 sequence is CASSKTSGRANEQFF. For the CDR3, the DNA is TGTGCCAGCAGCAAGACTAGCGGGAGGGCAAATGAGCAGTTCTTC.

In this sample, this clonotype turned up many times. The V call is TRBV11-1, the J call TRBJ1-2; TRBD1 matches at 7 bases. This CDR3 has 18 residues. Germline V CDR1 and CDR2: SGHAT, FQDESV (reference sequence). After removal of 0 bases from V and 2 bases from J, the junction contained 12 bases not matched to a gene. The CDR3 loop reads CASSLASLPGQQNYGYTF. The CDR3 DNA reads TGTGCCAGCAGCTTAGCGTCTCTTCCGGGACAGCAAAACTATGGCTACACCTTC.

This clonotype was picked up a small number of times. The rearrangement links TRBV6-5 to TRBJ2-7; D might be TRBD1 (5 bases). The CDR3 is made up of 14 amino acids. Per the germline V gene, CDR1 is MNHEY and CDR2 is SVGAGI. V lost 2 bases and J lost 5, with 13 bases in between. The CDR3 here is CASSYADMKDEQYF. For the CDR3, the DNA is TGTGCCAGCAGTTACGCGGACATGAAGGACGAGCAGTACTTC.

The gene calls are TRBV7-9 and TRBJ2-1; D perhaps matches TRBD2 (5 bases). The CDR3 runs to 13 residues. V lost 5 bases and J 5 bases, leaving 10 bases between the germline ends. CDR1 is SEHNR and CDR2 is FQNEAQ in the germline V gene (reference sequence). CDR3 DNA sequence: TGTGCCAGCAGCCCGGGATTCCACAATGAGCAGTTCTTC. Protein sequence: CASSPGFHNEQFF. Supplemented by reference TRBV7-9 and TRBJ2-1, the full variable domain reads DTGVSQNPRHKITKRGQNVTFRCDPISEHNRLYWYRQTLGQGPEFLTYFQNEAQLEKSRLLSDRFSAERPKGSFSTLEIQRTEQGDSAMYLCASSPGFHNEQFFGPGTRLTVL.

This clonotype was seen many times. The chain employs TRBV5-6 and TRBJ2-1; 11 bases line up with TRBD2. With 3 bases clipped from V and 14 bases from J, the junction kept 7 bases outside the gene matches. Germline loops: CDR1 SGHDT, CDR2 YYEEEE. This CDR3 has 13 residues. The CDR3: CASSSISGGAEFF. CDR3 in DNA: TGTGCCAGCAGCTCCATTAGCGGGGGGGCCGAGTTCTTC.

The table lists this clonotype with many counts. The chain uses TRBV20-1 and TRBJ2-7, with D possibly matching TRBD1 (6 bases). Germline V gives CDR1 DFQATT, CDR2 SNEGSKA (reference sequence). The CDR3 loop spans 14 amino acids. V was pared by 0 bases and J by 3 bases, with 12 bases between. The CDR3 reads CSARETGYYYEQYF. The CDR3 coding sequence is TGCAGTGCTAGAGAGACAGGCTACTACTACGAGCAGTACTTC.

The sample holds a few counts of this clonotype. The rearrangement links TRBV5-8 to TRBJ2-1; no reliable D call. The V gene's germline CDR1 is SGHTS and CDR2 YDEGEE. CDR3 size: 16 residues. Between the trimmed V and J ends, which lost 0 bases and 5 bases, there was a span of 15 bases. The CDR3 DNA sequence: TGTGCCAGCAGCTTGGGGGCCAGTACGGCCAACAATGAGCAGTTCTTC. Amino acid sequence: CASSLGASTANNEQFF.

Many counts were recorded for this clonotype. This chain joins TRBV12-3 or TRBV12-4 and TRBJ2-2; perhaps D is TRBD1 or TRBD2 (5 bases each). V shed 5 bases and J shed 0 bases, with 10 bases lying between them. CDR3 size: 15 residues. The CDR3 region is CASSPGPTNTGELFF. The CDR3 nucleotides read TGTGCCAGCAGTCCGGGACCGACGAACACCGGGGAGCTGTTTTTT.

Notes on this clonotype: Relative to the germline gene, one junction end is altered; a read error may explain this. The chain has TRBV10-3 and TRBJ2-2; D gene uncertain. Germline CDR1 ENHRY, CDR2 SYGVKD. CDR3 length: 17 amino acids. In nucleotides, the CDR3 is TGTGCCAACAGTGATCGCGTGGCCCCCGCCTACACCGGGGAGCTGTTTTTT. This translates into CANSDRVAPAYTGELFF.

This clonotype was detected many times. V and J are TRBV27 and TRBJ2-2; no definite D call. The ends were cut back, 2 bases at V and 6 bases at J, with 7 bases in the middle. CDR1 is MNHEY, CDR2 SMNVEV, per germline (reference sequence). The length of the CDR3 is 13 residues. This CDR3 reads CASSLVWAGELFF. In nucleotides, the CDR3 is TGTGCCAGCAGTTTAGTGTGGGCCGGGGAGCTGTTTTTT.

This clonotype was seen a few times. The chain links TRBV29-1 to TRBJ2-5; D is unclear. Trimming pared 6 bases from V and 2 bases from J, leaving 10 bases between. Germline V gene data show CDR1 as SQVTM and CDR2 as ANQGSEA. CDR3 size: 12 residues. The CDR3 DNA reads as TGCAGCGTCCCTGGGCGACAAGAGACCCAGTACTTC. This translates into CSVPGRQETQYF.

The rearrangement joins TRBV27 to TRBJ1-2, with D maybe TRBD1 (6 bases). V lost 4 bases to trimming and J lost 8 bases, with 20 bases between them. The germline CDR1 and CDR2 sequences are MNHEY and SMNVEV (reference sequence). The CDR3 is 15 amino acids. CDR3 DNA sequence: TGTGCCAGCAGTTCCTACTCAGGGGCCCTTGACGGCTACACCTTC. This translates into CASSSYSGALDGYTF.

This clonotype was detected many times. The V call is TRBV25-1, the J call TRBJ1-6; maybe TRBD1 (6 bases). Trimming pared 3 bases from V and 9 bases from J, leaving 18 bases between. The CDR3 is 16 residues long. Per the germline V gene, CDR1 is MGHDK and CDR2 is SYGVNS. The CDR3 sequence: CASSDPRTAVFSPLHF. CDR3 nucleotides: TGTGCCAGCAGTGATCCTCGGACAGCCGTCTTTTCACCCCTCCACTTT.

This clonotype was recorded many times. The chain uses TRBV29-1 and TRBJ2-1; no firm D call. This CDR3 is built from 12 residues. The V end lost 1 base, the J end lost 4 bases, and 5 bases lay between the germline ends. The germline CDR1 and CDR2 sequences are SQVTM and ANQGSEA. CDR3 protein: CSVEVHYNEQFF. For the CDR3, the DNA is TGCAGCGTTGAAGTACATTACAATGAGCAGTTCTTC.

This chain connects TRBV4-3 to TRBJ1-1, with a tentative D call TRBD1 (5 bases). V gave up 1 base and J gave up 5 bases, with 17 bases separating them. This CDR3 is 16 amino acids long. Germline loops: CDR1 LGHNA, CDR2 YSLEER. The CDR3 spells CASSQGVLGRGTEAFF. The CDR3 DNA is TGCGCCAGCAGCCAAGGAGTTCTGGGGCGAGGAACTGAAGCTTTCTTT.

This rearrangement joins TRBV6-2 or TRBV6-3 to TRBJ2-7; 7 nucleotides line up with TRBD1. CDR1 is MNHEY, CDR2 SVGEGT, per germline. The CDR3 is 14 residues long. J lost 5 bases, V lost 6 bases, and 10 bases had no gene match. The DNA for the CDR3 is TGTGCCAGCAGCACAGGGGTCGGGATGAACGAGCAGTACTTC. This sequence encodes CASSTGVGMNEQYF.

This clonotype has a count of ten or more. The rearrangement links TRBV11-2 to TRBJ2-7; D gene ambiguous. Germline values: CDR1 SGHAT, CDR2 FQNNGV. The length of the CDR3 is 13 residues. V lost 1 base, J lost 2 bases, and 6 bases lay in between. CDR3 region: CASSLARTYEQYF. CDR3 nucleotides: TGTGCCAGCAGCTTAGCTCGGACCTACGAGCAGTACTTC.

The chain employs TRBV20-1 and TRBJ2-3; D uncertain. The V and J ends lost 4 bases and 1 base respectively, with 9 bases between them. The V gene's germline CDR1 is DFQATT and CDR2 SNEGSKA (reference sequence). This CDR3 spans 13 amino acids. The CDR3 DNA reads as TGCAGTGCTAAACACTTAGGCACAGATACGCAGTATTTT. This gives the protein CSAKHLGTDTQYF.

This clonotype was recorded many times. This chain uses TRBV4-3 with TRBJ2-1, with 7 bases identical to TRBD1. With 4 bases clipped from V and 1 base from J, the junction kept 7 bases outside the gene matches. The CDR3 runs 16 residues. Per germline, CDR1 LGHNA and CDR2 YSLEER. CDR3 DNA sequence: TGCGCCAGCAGCCCCACCATACAGGGGTCCTACAATGAGCAGTTCTTC. Protein product: CASSPTIQGSYNEQFF.

This clonotype occurred a few times. The rearrangement joins TRBV30 to TRBJ2-2; no clear D gene. Trimming left V 5 bases short and J 5 bases short, with 9 bases between. The CDR3 is 12 residues long. Germline CDR1 reads GTSNPN; CDR2 reads SVGIG (reference sequence). The CDR3 loop reads CAWGKETGELFF. The CDR3 nucleotides are TGTGCCTGGGGGAAGGAGACCGGGGAGCTGTTTTTT.

The chain links TRBV27 to TRBJ2-7; the match to TRBD1 covers 8 bases. Germline trimming cut 4 bases from V and 4 bases from J; bases unmatched to any gene: 12. The CDR3 length is 16 residues. Germline loops: CDR1 MNHEY, CDR2 SMNVEV (reference sequence). DNA of the CDR3: TGTGCCAGCAGTTCCGGACAGGGTAGGCTCGTATACGAGCAGTACTTC. It codes for CASSSGQGRLVYEQYF.

This chain links TRBV20-1 with TRBJ2-1; D is possibly TRBD1 (5 bases). Trimming cost V 0 bases and J 10 bases, with 10 bases left between them. Germline lookup yields CDR1 DFQATT and CDR2 SNEGSKA (reference sequence). The CDR3 covers 12 residues. The CDR3 coding sequence is TGCAGTGCTAGAGAGCCAGGGCGAGAGCAGTTCTTC. The encoded protein is CSAREPGREQFF.

This chain joins TRBV2 and TRBJ2-2; tentative D call: TRBD2 (6 bases). V was trimmed by 11 bases and J by 1 base, leaving 14 bases between them. CDR3 size: 14 residues. Germline-derived CDR1 and CDR2 are SNHLY and FYNNEI. In nucleotides, the CDR3 is TGTGCCGGCCGGGACTCTTTGAACACCGGGGAGCTGTTTTTT. Translated, it gives CAGRDSLNTGELFF.